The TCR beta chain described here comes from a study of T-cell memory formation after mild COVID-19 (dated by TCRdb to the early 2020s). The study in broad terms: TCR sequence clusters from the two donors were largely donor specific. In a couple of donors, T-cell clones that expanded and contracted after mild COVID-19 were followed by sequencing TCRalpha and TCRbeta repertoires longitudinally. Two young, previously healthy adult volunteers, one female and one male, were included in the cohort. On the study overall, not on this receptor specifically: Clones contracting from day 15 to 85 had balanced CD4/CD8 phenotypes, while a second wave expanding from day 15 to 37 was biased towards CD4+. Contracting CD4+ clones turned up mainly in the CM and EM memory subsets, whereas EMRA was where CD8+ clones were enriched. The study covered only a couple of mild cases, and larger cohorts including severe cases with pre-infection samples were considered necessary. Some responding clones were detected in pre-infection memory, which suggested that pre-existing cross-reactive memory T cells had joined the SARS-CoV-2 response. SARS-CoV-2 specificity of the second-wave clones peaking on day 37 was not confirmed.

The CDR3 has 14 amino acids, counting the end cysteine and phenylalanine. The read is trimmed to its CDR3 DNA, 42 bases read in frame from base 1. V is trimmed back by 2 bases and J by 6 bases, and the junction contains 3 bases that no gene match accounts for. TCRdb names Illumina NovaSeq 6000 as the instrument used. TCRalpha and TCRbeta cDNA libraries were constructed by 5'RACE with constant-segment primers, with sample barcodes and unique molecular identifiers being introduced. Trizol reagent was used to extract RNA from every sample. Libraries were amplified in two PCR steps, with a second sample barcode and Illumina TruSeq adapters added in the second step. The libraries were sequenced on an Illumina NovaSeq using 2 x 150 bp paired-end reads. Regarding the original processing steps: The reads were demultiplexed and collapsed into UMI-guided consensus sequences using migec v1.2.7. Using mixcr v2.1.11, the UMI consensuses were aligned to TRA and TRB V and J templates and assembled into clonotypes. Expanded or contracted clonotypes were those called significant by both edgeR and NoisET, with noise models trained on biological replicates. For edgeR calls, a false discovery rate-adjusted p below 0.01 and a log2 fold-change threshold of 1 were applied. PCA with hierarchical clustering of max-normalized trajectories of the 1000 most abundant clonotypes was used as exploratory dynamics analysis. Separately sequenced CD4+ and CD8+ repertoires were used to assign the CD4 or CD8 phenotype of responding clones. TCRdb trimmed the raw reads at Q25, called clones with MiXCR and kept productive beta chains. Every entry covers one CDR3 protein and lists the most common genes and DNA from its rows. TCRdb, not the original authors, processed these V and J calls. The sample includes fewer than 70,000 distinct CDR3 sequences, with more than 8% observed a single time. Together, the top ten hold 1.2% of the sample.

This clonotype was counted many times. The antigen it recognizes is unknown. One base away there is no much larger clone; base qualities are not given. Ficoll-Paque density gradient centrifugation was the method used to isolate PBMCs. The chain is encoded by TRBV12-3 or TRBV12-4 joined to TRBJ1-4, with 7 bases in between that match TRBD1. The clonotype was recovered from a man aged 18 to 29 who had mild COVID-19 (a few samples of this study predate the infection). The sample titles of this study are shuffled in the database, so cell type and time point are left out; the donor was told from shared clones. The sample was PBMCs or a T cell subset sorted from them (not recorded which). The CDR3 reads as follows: CASSLRQGDEKLFF. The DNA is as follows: TGTGCCAGCAGTTTACGGCAGGGGGATGAAAAACTGTTTTTT.